This TCR beta chain was sequenced in a study of blood T cell repertoires in COVID-19. Overall study context: Samples representing acute and convalescent COVID-19 were sourced from the United States, Italy and Spain.

Authors' processing steps: Quantification of nucleated cells was approximated via reference gene primer amplification. The data were produced by immunoSEQ multiplex PCR, yet TCRdb's version contains in-frame clones alone and is incomplete. For V, J and clone size, that table is used; D and trimming come from the DNA. The data hold approximately 51,000 clones, with roughly 87% observed a single time. CDR1 is MNHEY and CDR2 is SVGAGI in the germline V gene. CDR3 length: 12 residues. J was trimmed by 2 bases and V by 11 bases; bases with no gene match: 3. The rearrangement links TRBV6-5 to TRBJ2-3; 8 positions agree with TRBD2. The source of this sequence is a man in his fifties with active COVID-19. Sequencing was performed on peripheral blood. The CDR3 region is CAARGATDTQYF. The CDR3 DNA reads TGTGCCGCGCGGGGGGCCACAGATACGCAGTATTTT.